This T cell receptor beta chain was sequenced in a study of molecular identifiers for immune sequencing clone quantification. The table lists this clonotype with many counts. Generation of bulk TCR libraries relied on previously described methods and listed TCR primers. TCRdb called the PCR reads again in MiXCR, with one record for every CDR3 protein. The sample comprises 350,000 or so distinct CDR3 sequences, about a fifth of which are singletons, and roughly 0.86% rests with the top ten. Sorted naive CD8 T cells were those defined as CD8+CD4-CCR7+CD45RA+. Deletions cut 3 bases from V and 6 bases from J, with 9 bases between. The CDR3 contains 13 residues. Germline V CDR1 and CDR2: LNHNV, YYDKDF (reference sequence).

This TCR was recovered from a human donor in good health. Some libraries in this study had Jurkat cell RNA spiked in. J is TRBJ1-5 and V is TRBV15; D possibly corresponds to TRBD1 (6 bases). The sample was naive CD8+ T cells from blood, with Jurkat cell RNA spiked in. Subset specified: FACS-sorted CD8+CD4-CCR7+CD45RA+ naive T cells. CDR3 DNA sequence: TGTGCCACCAGCAGCTTCAGGGGTCAGCCCCAGCATTTT. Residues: CATSSFRGQPQHF.